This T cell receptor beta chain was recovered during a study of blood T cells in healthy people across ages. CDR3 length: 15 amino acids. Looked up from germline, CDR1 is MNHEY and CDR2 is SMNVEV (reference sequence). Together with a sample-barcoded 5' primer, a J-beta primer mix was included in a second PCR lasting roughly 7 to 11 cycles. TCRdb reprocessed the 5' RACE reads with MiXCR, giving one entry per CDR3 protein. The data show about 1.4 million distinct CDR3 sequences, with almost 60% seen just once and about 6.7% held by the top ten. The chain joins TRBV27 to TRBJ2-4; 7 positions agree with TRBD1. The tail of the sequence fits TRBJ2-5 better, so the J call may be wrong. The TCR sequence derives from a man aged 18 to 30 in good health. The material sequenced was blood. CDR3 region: CASAIQGSLRETQYF. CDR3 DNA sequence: TGTGCCAGCGCTATACAGGGGAGCCTCCGAGAGACCCAGTACTTC.